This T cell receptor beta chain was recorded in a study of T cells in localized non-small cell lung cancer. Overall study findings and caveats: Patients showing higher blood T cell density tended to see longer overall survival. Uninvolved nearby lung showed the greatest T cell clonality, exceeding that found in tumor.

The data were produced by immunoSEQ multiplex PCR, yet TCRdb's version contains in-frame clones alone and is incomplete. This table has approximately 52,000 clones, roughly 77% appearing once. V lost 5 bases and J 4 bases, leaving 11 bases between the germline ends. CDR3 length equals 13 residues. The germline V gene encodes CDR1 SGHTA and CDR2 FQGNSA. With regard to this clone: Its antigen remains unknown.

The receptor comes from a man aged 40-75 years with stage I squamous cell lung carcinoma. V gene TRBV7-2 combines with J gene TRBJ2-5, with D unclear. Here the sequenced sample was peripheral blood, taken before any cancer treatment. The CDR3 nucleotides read TGTGCCAGCAGCACCGGATCTAGAGAGACCCAGTACTTC. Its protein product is CASSTGSRETQYF.